Below are 25 T cell receptor beta chains sequenced from a single sample in a study of blood T cell repertoires in COVID-19. Clones were read by immunoSEQ multiplex PCR, and TCRdb kept only the in-frame ones, dropping some. Among tens of thousands of clones, around 80% were seen once, and the ten largest hold approximately 21%. The sample was peripheral blood. The receptors come from a man aged 25-40 years with COVID-19, enrolled during active disease.

CDR3 nucleotide sequence: TGTGCCAGCAGCGCCGGGGTGGCAGATACGCAGTATTTT. Its protein product is CASSAGVADTQYF. The V gene is TRBV11-3, the J gene TRBJ2-3, with a possible D match to TRBD2 (5 bases). V was clipped by 5 bases and J by 4 bases, with 10 bases between them. This CDR3 region has 13 residues. Per germline, CDR1 SGHNT and CDR2 YENEEA.

This chain joins TRBV19 and TRBJ1-1; 10 positions agree with TRBD1. The CDR3 totals 15 residues. Germline lookup yields CDR1 LNHDA and CDR2 SQIVND (reference sequence). V shed 1 base and J 5 bases; nucleotides not matched to a gene: 4. CDR3 sequence reads: CASSIGQGALTEAFF. For the CDR3, the DNA is TGTGCCAGTAGTATAGGACAGGGGGCGCTTACTGAAGCTTTCTTT.

V usage is TRBV5-1 and J usage is TRBJ2-1, with D possibly matching TRBD1 (5 bases). The germline V gene encodes CDR1 SGHRS and CDR2 YFSETQ. Trimming took off 0 bases at V and 9 bases at J, with 13 bases between the two ends. This CDR3 contains 14 residues. The CDR3 coding sequence is TGCGCCAGCAGCTTGGGTCAGGGTACGAGTGAGCAGTTCTTC. Translating it yields CASSLGQGTSEQFF.

The rearrangement joins TRBV28 to TRBJ2-4, with 9 positions matching TRBD2. Unmatched junction bases numbered 15, after V lost 8 bases and J lost 1 base. This CDR3 region has 18 residues. CDR1 is MDHEN, CDR2 SYDVKM, per germline. The CDR3 DNA reads TGTGCCAGCTCCTCCCCAATCGTAGCGGGAGAGGCCAAAAACATTCAGTACTTC. It is translated as CASSSPIVAGEAKNIQYF.

This clone was seen only once. This chain connects TRBV24-1 to TRBJ2-1; 7 positions agree with TRBD2. The CDR3 runs to 16 residues. Germline CDR1 KGHDR, CDR2 SFDVKD. V lost 2 bases and J lost 1; bases outside the gene matches: 4. The CDR3 DNA reads as TGTGCCACCAGTGATTCCTACGGGGGGTCCTACAATGAGCAGTTCTTC. Its protein product is CATSDSYGGSYNEQFF.

CDR3 region: CASSPSLAHFYEQYF. In DNA form, the CDR3 reads TGTGCCAGCAGTCCCTCGCTAGCTCATTTCTACGAGCAGTACTTC. The V and J genes are TRBV3-1 (or the pseudogene TRBV3-2) and TRBJ2-7, with a weak D call TRBD2 (5 bases). CDR1 LGHDT and CDR2 YNNKEL come from the germline V gene (reference sequence). Trimming shortened V by 6 bases and J by 3 bases, and 18 bases separated the two germline ends. This CDR3 comprises 15 residues.

The rearrangement links TRBV24-1 to TRBJ1-2, with D perhaps TRBD1 (6 bases). The CDR3 covers 16 residues. With 1 base removed from V and 4 bases from J, the gap between germline ends came to 15 bases. Germline V gene sequence: CDR1 KGHDR, CDR2 SFDVKD. In DNA form, the CDR3 reads TGTGCCACCAGTGATTTTGGGGGCTTGCGCATCTATGGCTACACCTTC. This encodes CATSDFGGLRIYGYTF.

V gene TRBV7-2 combines with J gene TRBJ1-6; the D gene is possibly TRBD1 (5 bases). The germline gives CDR1 SGHTA, CDR2 FQGNSA. V was pared by 1 base and J by 4 bases, with 5 bases between. CDR3 size: 14 residues. CDR3 protein: CASSLGTYNSPLHF. The CDR3 DNA reads as TGTGCCAGCAGCTTAGGGACATATAATTCACCCCTCCACTTT. The variable domain in full, with the rest retrieved from reference TRBV7-2 and TRBJ1-6, is GAGVSQSPSNKVTEKGKDVELRCDPISGHTALYWYRQSLGQGLEFLIYFQGNSAPDKSGLPSDRFSAERTGGSVSTLTIQRTQQEDSAVYLCASSLGTYNSPLHFGNGTRLTVT.

This clone was counted at least ten times. This sequence joins TRBV28 and TRBJ2-7, with TRBD1 matching over 7 bases. Germline V gene data show CDR1 as MDHEN and CDR2 as SYDVKM. The CDR3 extends over 12 amino acids. V was clipped by 6 bases and J by 6 bases; unmatched bases: 5. The CDR3 loop reads CASSRQGSEQYF. The CDR3 DNA reads as TGTGCCAGCAGCCGACAGGGTTCCGAGCAGTACTTC.

This clone was observed a single time. The chain links TRBV5-5 to TRBJ2-2; 7 bases are shared with TRBD1. V gave up 3 bases and J gave up 0 bases; unmatched junction bases: 5. Germline CDR1 reads SGHKS; CDR2 reads YYEKEE (reference sequence). The CDR3 spans 16 residues. CDR3 loop: CASSYRGRANTGELFF. The CDR3 DNA sequence: TGTGCCAGCAGCTACAGGGGCAGGGCGAACACCGGGGAGCTGTTTTTT.

The chain employs TRBV11-3 and TRBJ2-2; 9 nucleotides line up with TRBD2. V trimming: 5 bases; J trimming: 4 bases; junction bases outside the gene matches: 8. Per germline, CDR1 SGHNT and CDR2 YENEEA. This CDR3 contains 16 residues. The CDR3 sequence: CASSGGRAFITGELFF. CDR3 coding DNA: TGTGCCAGCAGCGGCGGGAGGGCCTTTATCACCGGGGAGCTGTTTTTT.

CDR3 sequence: CASAGLQETQYF. CDR3 DNA: TGTGCCAGCGCAGGGTTACAAGAGACCCAGTACTTC. J is TRBJ2-5 and V is TRBV28, with D possibly matching TRBD1 (5 bases). The germline V gene has CDR1 MDHEN and CDR2 SYDVKM. This CDR3 is built from 12 residues. V lost 8 bases and J 2 bases, leaving 9 bases between the germline ends.

The rearrangement joins TRBV28 to TRBJ1-5, with D maybe TRBD1 (5 bases). Trimming pared 3 bases from V and 2 bases from J, leaving 11 bases between. This CDR3 is built from 15 residues. CDR1 and CDR2 from the germline V gene are MDHEN and SYDVKM. The CDR3, as DNA: TGTGCCAGCAGTTTCCGACAGCGTCGCAATCAGCCCCAGCATTTT. Translation gives CASSFRQRRNQPQHF.

This clone was seen a single time. The CDR3 is CASSIPGRRDSPLHF. CDR3 bases: TGTGCCAGTAGTATACCAGGGCGCAGGGATTCACCCCTCCACTTT. This chain connects TRBV19 to TRBJ1-6; perhaps TRBD1 as D (5 bases). The ends were cut back, 2 bases at V and 8 bases at J, with 13 bases in the middle. Germline V gene lookup returns CDR1 LNHDA and CDR2 SQIVND (reference sequence). The CDR3 runs 15 residues.

This clone has just one count. J is TRBJ1-1 and V is TRBV7-6, with 7 bases matching TRBD1. This CDR3 comprises 17 residues. V shed 4 bases, J shed 0 bases, and the junction held 11 bases outside the gene matches. Germline loops: CDR1 SGHVS, CDR2 FNYEAQ. As DNA, the CDR3 is TGTGCCAGCAGCTCCTACGCCCGACAGGGAATGAACACTGAAGCTTTCTTT. This sequence encodes CASSSYARQGMNTEAFF.

The gene calls are TRBV24-1 and TRBJ2-5, with TRBD2 as a possible D gene (7 bases). Germline V gene data show CDR1 as KGHDR and CDR2 as SFDVKD. The CDR3 spans 13 residues. Trimming took off 4 bases at V and 5 bases at J, with 10 bases between the two ends. CDR3: CATSEGGRETQYF. The CDR3 DNA reads as TGTGCCACCAGTGAGGGGGGGCGGGAGACCCAGTACTTC.

This clone appeared a single time. CDR3 nucleotides: TGTGCCAGCAGTACCCTTTTGGGACTAGCCGCGAACACCGGGGAGCTGTTTTTT. Translated: CASSTLLGLAANTGELFF. The chain carries TRBV2 and TRBJ2-2; 9 nucleotides match TRBD2. V lost 5 bases and J lost 0; bases outside the gene matches: 10. Germline-derived CDR1 and CDR2 are SNHLY and FYNNEI. The CDR3 totals 18 residues. The variable domain in full, with the rest retrieved from reference TRBV2 and TRBJ2-2, is EPEVTQTPSHQVTQMGQEVILRCVPISNHLYFYWYRQILGQKVEFLVSFYNNEISEKSEIFDDQFSVERPDGSNFTLKIRSTKLEDSAMYFCASSTLLGLAANTGELFFGEGSRLTVL.

The chain combines TRBV29-1 with TRBJ1-4; 9 bases fit TRBD1. V trimming: 7 bases; J trimming: 8 bases; junction bases outside the gene matches: 8. The CDR3 totals 13 residues. The germline gives CDR1 SQVTM, CDR2 ANQGSEA. Here the CDR3 DNA reads TGCAGCGGGAGACAGGGGGGTCACGAAAAACTGTTTTTT. Encoded protein: CSGRQGGHEKLFF.

CDR3: CAARSGGAESLGVGTQYF. The CDR3 region has the DNA TGTGCCGCCCGAAGCGGGGGGGCCGAAAGCCTAGGCGTAGGTACGCAGTATTTT. The rearrangement uses TRBV28 and TRBJ2-3; TRBD2 matches 10 bases. Germline CDR1 is MDHEN and CDR2 is SYDVKM. The CDR3 covers 18 residues. Losses at the gene ends were 11 bases for V and 8 bases for J; bases not matched to a gene: 25.

The rearrangement uses TRBV29-1 and TRBJ1-2, with TRBD1 as a possible D gene (5 bases). V was clipped by 8 bases and J by 8 bases, with 18 bases between them. This CDR3 region has 12 residues. Germline lookup yields CDR1 SQVTM and CDR2 ANQGSEA. This CDR3 is CSSKTVPGGYTF. The CDR3 nucleotides read TGCAGCTCAAAGACAGTCCCTGGCGGCTACACCTTC.

The chain employs TRBV6-4 and TRBJ2-7, with 8 positions matching TRBD2. The CDR3 is made up of 14 amino acids. Trimming removed 10 bases from V and 2 bases from J; junction bases left unmatched: 10. Germline CDR1 MRHNA, CDR2 SNTAGT. The DNA of the CDR3 is TGTGCCATCCCCGGGGGGGATGAAGCCTACGAGCAGTACTTC. It codes for CAIPGGDEAYEQYF.

The chain uses TRBV13 and TRBJ1-5; D is perhaps TRBD1 (5 bases). The V gene's germline CDR1 is PRHDT and CDR2 FYEKMQ (reference sequence). Between the trimmed V and J ends, which lost 5 bases and 5 bases, there was a span of 7 bases. This CDR3 spans 12 amino acids. The CDR3 protein is CASSRGDQPQHF. The CDR3 coding sequence is TGTGCCAGCAGCCGGGGGGATCAGCCCCAGCATTTT.

This clone was picked up a small number of times. The chain employs TRBV7-6 and TRBJ2-7; possible D gene TRBD2, 6 bases. Deletions cut 5 bases from V and 7 bases from J, with 15 bases between. The CDR3 length is 13 residues. The germline CDR1 and CDR2 sequences are SGHVS and FNYEAQ. The CDR3 reads CASSVGGAGEQYF. Here the CDR3 DNA reads TGTGCCAGCAGCGTAGGAGGGGCGGGGGAGCAGTACTTC.

The rearrangement links TRBV6-1 to TRBJ2-7; 9 positions agree with TRBD1. The germline CDR1 and CDR2 sequences are MNHNS and SASEGT. The CDR3 has 15 amino acids. After removal of 2 bases from V and 3 bases from J, the junction contained 5 bases not matched to a gene. This chain's CDR3 is CASSELGQGIYEQYF. The CDR3 nucleotides are TGTGCCAGCAGTGAATTGGGACAGGGCATCTACGAGCAGTACTTC.

The V and J genes are TRBV19 and TRBJ2-5; 12 nucleotides line up with TRBD2. The CDR3 runs to 15 residues. V was clipped by 6 bases and J by 0 bases; unmatched bases: 2. Germline V CDR1 and CDR2: LNHDA, SQIVND (reference sequence). This chain's CDR3 is CASSRTSGDQETQYF. CDR3 DNA: TGTGCCAGTAGCCGGACTAGCGGGGACCAAGAGACCCAGTACTTC.